The 8 T cell receptor beta chains below were found in one sample sequenced in a study of shared clonotypes between healthy human individuals. The method was immunoSEQ multiplex PCR; TCRdb's version includes in-frame clones alone and lacks a portion of them. The profile covers hundreds of thousands of clones, with 90% to 97% appearing a single time and approximately 0.06% taken by the ten largest. Sequenced input: naive CD4+ T cells sorted from blood. Specified subset: CD45RA+ positively selected. These TCRs come from a woman aged 25 to 39 in good health.

This clone appeared a single time. V usage is TRBV7-8 and J usage is TRBJ1-5; D is unclear. Looked up from germline, CDR1 is SGHVS and CDR2 is FQNEAQ. CDR3 size: 20 residues. The V and J ends lost 5 bases and 0 bases respectively, with 26 bases between them. CDR3 sequence: CASSAPGATTPLLSNQPQHF. The CDR3 nucleotides are TGTGCCAGCAGCGCCCCAGGAGCGACGACCCCCCTTCTTAGCAATCAGCCCCAGCATTTT.

This clone was counted once. V is TRBV19 and J is TRBJ1-6; 8 nucleotides align to TRBD1. This CDR3 region has 16 residues. Germline V gene sequence: CDR1 LNHDA, CDR2 SQIVND (reference sequence). V shed 5 bases and J 7 bases; nucleotides not matched to a gene: 10. The DNA for the CDR3 is TGTGCCAGTAGTGCCAATCAGGGGGCGGCAAATTCACCCCTCCACTTT. This gives the protein CASSANQGAANSPLHF.

The chain couples TRBV11-1 to TRBJ1-1; possibly TRBD1 for D (5 bases). Germline CDR1 SGHAT, CDR2 FQDESV (reference sequence). This CDR3 is 13 amino acids long. The V and J ends lost 6 bases and 0 bases respectively, with 8 bases between them. CDR3 coding DNA: TGTGCCAGCAGTCGGGGGATGAACACTGAAGCTTTCTTT. Translated, it gives CASSRGMNTEAFF.

The chain uses TRBV15 and TRBJ2-2, with TRBD1 as a possible D gene (5 bases). The CDR3 loop spans 17 amino acids. Trimming pared 2 bases from V and 4 bases from J, leaving 17 bases between. CDR1 and CDR2 from the germline V gene are LNHNV and YYDKDF (reference sequence). Here the CDR3 reads CATSRHITTDLTGELFF. For the CDR3, the DNA is TGTGCCACCAGCAGACATATAACGACAGACCTCACCGGGGAGCTGTTTTTT.

This clone has only one observation. The chain combines TRBV28 with TRBJ2-7; a possible D gene is TRBD2 (6 bases). The CDR3 loop spans 14 amino acids. Germline V gene data show CDR1 as MDHEN and CDR2 as SYDVKM. Trimming took off 7 bases at V and 3 bases at J, with 16 bases between the two ends. CDR3 DNA sequence: TGTGCCAGCATCCACGAGCTGGGGGGCTACGAGCAGTACTTC. Its protein is CASIHELGGYEQYF.

The chain carries TRBV4-2 and TRBJ2-1; D gene unclear. CDR3 length: 13 residues. V lost 6 bases to trimming and J lost 4 bases, with 10 bases between them. Germline CDR1 LGHNA, CDR2 YNFKEQ. For the CDR3, the DNA is TGTGCCAGCAGTTTAGAGGATTACAATGAGCAGTTCTTC. Protein sequence: CASSLEDYNEQFF.

CDR3 residues: CASTLTSSRGNGNTIYF. For the CDR3, the DNA is TGCGCCAGCACCCTAACCAGCTCCCGGGGGAATGGAAACACCATATATTTT. J is TRBJ1-3 and V is TRBV10-2, with D possibly matching TRBD1 (5 bases). The germline V gene has CDR1 WSHSY and CDR2 SAAADI. V was pared by 7 bases and J by 3 bases, with 22 bases between. The CDR3 loop spans 17 amino acids.

This clone was observed once. This chain links TRBV6-5 with TRBJ2-7; 11 nucleotides match TRBD2. Germline-derived CDR1 and CDR2 are MNHEY and SVGAGI. The CDR3 consists of 15 residues. V trimming: 4 bases; J trimming: 0 bases; junction bases outside the gene matches: 2. The CDR3 loop is CASSSGTSGSYEQYF. In nucleotides, the CDR3 is TGTGCCAGCAGTTCTGGGACTAGCGGCTCCTACGAGCAGTACTTC.